The 16 T cell receptor beta chains below were found in one sample sequenced in a study of shared clonotypes between healthy human individuals. Clones were read by immunoSEQ multiplex PCR, and TCRdb kept only the in-frame ones, dropping some. The data hold roughly 2.1 million clones, with 93% observed a single time. Terminally differentiated effector memory CD45RA+ cells were excluded from the naive CD8 cells, which were CD45RO-negative and positively selected for CCR7. The specimen was naive CD8+ T cells from PBMCs. The source is a man aged 18 to 30 in good health. Some clones in this sample may be carry-over from other donors' samples.

The chain combines TRBV11-2 with TRBJ2-5; TRBD2 agrees at 7 bases. V was clipped by 3 bases and J by 4 bases; unmatched bases: 8. CDR3 length: 15 amino acids. Germline assignment: CDR1 SGHAT and CDR2 FQNNGV. The CDR3 sequence is CASSFASGVGETQYF. CDR3 DNA sequence: TGTGCCAGCAGCTTTGCGAGCGGGGTGGGAGAGACCCAGTACTTC.

This clone was seen a single time. The chain is built from TRBV9 and TRBJ2-7, with 12 bases identical to TRBD1. Germline V gene data show CDR1 as SGDLS and CDR2 as YYNGEE. This CDR3 is 15 amino acids long. V lost 1 base, J lost 5 bases, and 4 bases stayed unmatched. CDR3 coding DNA: TGTGCCAGCAGCGTAACGGGACAGGGGGCCCACGAGCAGTACTTC. It is translated as CASSVTGQGAHEQYF.

The chain joins TRBV7-9 to TRBJ2-1, with 7 bases fitting TRBD2. CDR3 length: 15 residues. Germline V gene lookup returns CDR1 SEHNR and CDR2 FQNEAQ (reference sequence). The J segment lost 0 bases and the V segment lost 6 bases, leaving 5 bases of the junction unmatched. CDR3: CASSPSGISYNEQFF. In DNA, the CDR3 is TGTGCCAGCAGTCCGAGCGGGATCTCCTACAATGAGCAGTTCTTC.

With regard to this clone: Other DNA sequences from this sample encode an identical CDR3 as well. The rearrangement uses TRBV6-6 and TRBJ2-1; D gene unclear. Germline V gene sequence: CDR1 MNHNY, CDR2 SVGAGI (reference sequence). V gave up 1 base and J gave up 4 bases, with 11 bases separating them. The CDR3 covers 15 residues. The CDR3 coding sequence is TGTGCCAGCAGTTACTTGCAAGGCTCTTACAATGAGCAGTTCTTC. It encodes CASSYLQGSYNEQFF.

The chain couples TRBV9 to TRBJ2-1; tentatively, D is TRBD2 (6 bases). Trimming left V 4 bases short and J 2 bases short, with 19 bases between. Germline-derived CDR1 and CDR2 are SGDLS and YYNGEE. The CDR3 consists of 17 residues. CDR3 sequence (DNA): TGTGCCAGCAGCCCCTCTGCGCTAGCGACGCCCTACAATGAGCAGTTCTTC. Its translation: CASSPSALATPYNEQFF. The entire variable domain, with the rest obtained from reference TRBV9 and TRBJ2-1, is as follows: DSGVTQTPKHLITATGQRVTLRCSPRSGDLSVYWYQQSLDQGLQFLIQYYNGEERAKGNILERFSAQQFPDLHSELNLSSLELGDSALYFCASSPSALATPYNEQFFGPGTRLTVL.

The chain uses TRBV4-1 and TRBJ2-5; D gene unclear. This CDR3 is built from 14 residues. V lost 0 bases, J lost 5 bases, and 10 bases lay in between. Per germline, CDR1 MGHRA and CDR2 YSYEKL. CDR3 coding DNA: TGCGCCAGCAGCCAAGATGCGGCGACGGAGACCCAGTACTTC. Protein sequence: CASSQDAATETQYF.

Here the CDR3 reads CATRPTGFNYGYTF. The CDR3 DNA sequence: TGTGCCACCAGACCGACAGGCTTTAACTATGGCTACACCTTC. The V and J genes are TRBV27 and TRBJ1-2; possible D gene TRBD1, 6 bases. The germline V gene encodes CDR1 MNHEY and CDR2 SMNVEV (reference sequence). The CDR3 is 14 residues long. The ends were cut back, 10 bases at V and 1 base at J, with 16 bases in the middle.

This sequence joins TRBV12-5 and TRBJ2-2; 9 nucleotides match TRBD1. The CDR3 loop spans 16 amino acids. The germline V gene encodes CDR1 LGHNT and CDR2 FRNRAP. V dropped 6 bases and J dropped 4; count of bases not matched to a gene: 9. DNA of the CDR3: TGTGCTAGTGGCCATGGGACAGGGCTAGGCACCGGGGAGCTGTTTTTT. It codes for CASGHGTGLGTGELFF.

V and J are TRBV6-5 and TRBJ2-5; tentatively, D is TRBD2 (5 bases). CDR3 length: 15 amino acids. Germline V gives CDR1 MNHEY, CDR2 SVGAGI. Trimming removed 6 bases at V and 0 bases at J, with 14 bases between. CDR3 sequence reads: CASRPFGGNQETQYF. In nucleotides, the CDR3 is TGTGCCAGCAGACCCTTCGGAGGAAACCAAGAGACCCAGTACTTC.

Details on this clone: The sample contains more than one DNA sequence encoding this CDR3. J is TRBJ1-1 and V is TRBV7-9; 9 positions agree with TRBD1. CDR1 is SEHNR, CDR2 FQNEAQ, per germline (reference sequence). The length of the CDR3 is 13 residues. V gave up 5 bases and J gave up 5 bases; unmatched junction bases: 3. DNA for the CDR3: TGTGCCAGCAGCCTGACAGGGGGAACTGAAGCTTTCTTT. This translates into CASSLTGGTEAFF.

The chain couples TRBV27 to TRBJ2-2, with D hard to call. V lost 5 bases, J lost 0 bases, and 7 bases lay in between. Germline lookup yields CDR1 MNHEY and CDR2 SMNVEV (reference sequence). The CDR3 length is 14 residues. The CDR3 sequence: CASSPRTNTGELFF. CDR3 coding DNA: TGTGCCAGCAGTCCCCGGACGAACACCGGGGAGCTGTTTTTT.

The chain's CDR3 is CASSLRGKAFF. In nucleotides, the CDR3 is TGTGCCAGTAGTCTCAGGGGGAAAGCTTTCTTT. V gene TRBV19 combines with J gene TRBJ1-1; 7 positions agree with TRBD1. Germline V gene data show CDR1 as LNHDA and CDR2 as SQIVND (reference sequence). Trimming took 5 bases from V and 9 from J; bases not matched to a gene: 3. This CDR3 region has 11 residues.

The chain joins TRBV7-9 to TRBJ1-3; no clear D gene. Germline CDR1 is SEHNR and CDR2 is FQNEAQ (reference sequence). This CDR3 region has 17 residues. Trimming took 5 bases from V and 0 from J, leaving 17 bases between them. CDR3 nucleotide sequence: TGTGCCAGCAGCCTCCCCCCGGCGCGGTTCTCTGGAAACACCATATATTTT. This sequence encodes CASSLPPARFSGNTIYF.

V gene TRBV10-3 combines with J gene TRBJ2-3; D not certain. V lost 4 bases to trimming and J lost 6 bases, with 26 bases between them. The germline V gene encodes CDR1 ENHRY and CDR2 SYGVKD. This CDR3 comprises 18 residues. CDR3 bases: TGTGCCATCAGTGTTACCCCGGCGCTGGGCCGGCCCGTGGATACGCAGTATTTT. This codes for CAISVTPALGRPVDTQYF.

The chain is built from TRBV18 and TRBJ1-1, with 7 bases identical to TRBD1. Germline CDR1 is KGHSH and CDR2 is LQKENI. The trim removed 3 bases at V and 3 bases at J, leaving 7 bases unmatched. The CDR3 covers 15 residues. CDR3 coding DNA: TGTGCCAGCTCACCCAAGACAGGGAGGGACACTGAAGCTTTCTTT. Amino acids: CASSPKTGRDTEAFF.

The rearrangement uses TRBV7-2 and TRBJ2-7; the match to TRBD1 covers 12 bases. Germline V lookup: CDR1 SGHTA, CDR2 FQGNSA. The length of the CDR3 is 15 residues. Germline trimming cut 4 bases from V and 5 bases from J; bases unmatched to any gene: 6. The CDR3 region is CASSSRDRGLNEQYF. The CDR3 nucleotides read TGTGCCAGCAGCTCCCGGGACAGGGGGCTGAACGAGCAGTACTTC.